The 16 T cell receptor beta chains listed next were all sequenced from one sample in a study of cytomegalovirus exposure and HLA in healthy donors. Researchers ran the PCR with 60 Vbeta and 13 Jbeta primers. Clones were read by immunoSEQ multiplex PCR, and TCRdb kept only the in-frame ones, dropping some. The sample records 200,000 to 250,000 clones, 70% to 80% being singletons. Sequenced: PBMCs. The receptors originated from a woman in her sixties in good health and CMV-seropositive.

V is TRBV6-1 and J is TRBJ2-7; no firm D call. Germline CDR1 is MNHNS and CDR2 is SASEGT. CDR3 size: 15 residues. The ends were cut back, 6 bases at V and 6 bases at J, with 21 bases in the middle. This chain's CDR3 is CASSHQALKYPEQYF. As DNA, the CDR3 is TGTGCCAGCAGCCATCAAGCCCTCAAATACCCCGAGCAGTACTTC.

This chain links TRBV7-2 with TRBJ2-7; the match to TRBD1 covers 8 bases. J was trimmed by 5 bases and V by 5 bases; bases with no gene match: 11. Germline V gene data show CDR1 as SGHTA and CDR2 as FQGNSA. The length of the CDR3 is 15 residues. The CDR3 is CASSRGDRISHEQYF. CDR3 DNA sequence: TGTGCCAGCAGCCGAGGGGACAGGATTTCCCACGAGCAGTACTTC.

The chain has TRBV16 and TRBJ2-3; 7 bases fit TRBD1. The CDR3 has 15 residues. Germline V gives CDR1 KGHSY, CDR2 FQNENV. V gave up 0 bases and J gave up 3 bases; unmatched junction bases: 3. CDR3 protein: CASSQSSGGTDTQYF. The DNA for the CDR3 is TGTGCCAGCAGCCAATCATCAGGGGGAACAGATACGCAGTATTTT.

The chain carries TRBV7-9 and TRBJ2-1; no firm D call. The CDR3 covers 13 residues. Germline V gives CDR1 SEHNR, CDR2 FQNEAQ (reference sequence). Between the trimmed V and J ends, which lost 5 bases and 8 bases, there was a span of 13 bases. The CDR3 DNA reads TGTGCCAGCAGCCCTTATATTTCCGATGAGCAGTTCTTC. Translating it yields CASSPYISDEQFF. Together with reference TRBV7-9 and TRBJ2-1, the CDR3 gives the full variable domain: DTGVSQNPRHKITKRGQNVTFRCDPISEHNRLYWYRQTLGQGPEFLTYFQNEAQLEKSRLLSDRFSAERPKGSFSTLEIQRTEQGDSAMYLCASSPYISDEQFFGPGTRLTVL.

In this sample, this clone turned up a few times. V and J are TRBV30 and TRBJ1-2; the match to TRBD1 covers 9 bases. V lost 8 bases and J lost 2; bases outside the gene matches: 12. The CDR3 is 15 residues long. The germline V gene encodes CDR1 GTSNPN and CDR2 SVGIG (reference sequence). CDR3 DNA: TGTGCCGCTGGGAACAGGGGGCAGTTGAACTATGGCTACACCTTC. This codes for CAAGNRGQLNYGYTF.

This rearrangement joins TRBV14 to TRBJ2-5; no reliable D call. The V gene's germline CDR1 is SGHDN and CDR2 FVKESK. The CDR3 spans 11 residues. With 5 bases removed from V and 2 bases from J, the gap between germline ends came to 3 bases. Here the CDR3 reads CASSYQETQYF. As DNA, the CDR3 is TGTGCCAGCAGCTATCAAGAGACCCAGTACTTC.

J is TRBJ1-2 and V is TRBV29-1; 8 bases are a match to TRBD1. V trimming: 4 bases; J trimming: 8 bases; junction bases outside the gene matches: 6. From germline, CDR1 is SQVTM and CDR2 ANQGSEA. The CDR3 is 12 residues long. CDR3 sequence reads: CSVVEDREGYTF. The DNA of the CDR3 is TGCAGCGTTGTAGAGGACAGGGAGGGCTACACCTTC. The full variable domain, its missing parts supplied by reference TRBV29-1 and TRBJ1-2, is SAVISQKPSRDICQRGTSLTIQCQVDSQVTMMFWYRQQPGQSLTLIATANQGSEATYESGFVIDKFPISRPNLTFSTLTVSNMSPEDSSIYLCSVVEDREGYTFGSGTRLTVV.

The chain links TRBV11-2 to TRBJ2-5; 9 bases agree with TRBD1. The CDR3 contains 16 residues. Trimming took 1 base from V and 5 from J; bases not matched to a gene: 8. CDR1 SGHAT and CDR2 FQNNGV come from the germline V gene. CDR3 sequence: CASSLVVTGGSETQYF. The CDR3 DNA sequence: TGTGCCAGCAGCTTAGTCGTGACAGGGGGGTCGGAGACCCAGTACTTC.

The CDR3 protein is CASSSGRSEAFF. In nucleotides, the CDR3 is TGTGCCAGCAGCTCGGGTCGGAGTGAAGCTTTCTTT. The chain joins TRBV7-8 to TRBJ1-1; D remains ambiguous. With 4 bases removed from V and 7 bases from J, the gap between germline ends came to 10 bases. The CDR3 spans 12 residues. Germline CDR1 and CDR2: SGHVS and FQNEAQ.

This chain connects TRBV6-5 to TRBJ1-1; 10 nucleotides align to TRBD1. The CDR3 consists of 15 residues. Germline lookup yields CDR1 MNHEY and CDR2 SVGAGI. After removal of 4 bases from V and 4 bases from J, the junction contained 6 bases not matched to a gene. Here the CDR3 reads CASSLDRGRGTEAFF. The CDR3 region has the DNA TGTGCCAGCAGTTTAGACAGGGGGCGAGGCACTGAAGCTTTCTTT.

The CDR3 DNA is TGCGCCAGCAGCCCGGGACAGGGAGGGAATCAGCCCCAGCATTTT. Protein sequence: CASSPGQGGNQPQHF. The chain joins TRBV5-1 to TRBJ1-5; 9 nucleotides align to TRBD1. V shed 4 bases and J 4 bases; nucleotides not matched to a gene: 6. The CDR3 runs to 15 residues. CDR1 and CDR2 (germline): SGHRS, YFSETQ. Supplemented by reference TRBV5-1 and TRBJ1-5, the full variable domain reads KAGVTQTPRYLIKTRGQQVTLSCSPISGHRSVSWYQQTPGQGLQFLFEYFSETQRNKGNFPGRFSGRQFSNSRSEMNVSTLELGDSALYLCASSPGQGGNQPQHFGDGTRLSIL.

The rearrangement joins TRBV18 to TRBJ2-2; possible D gene TRBD1, 5 bases. The CDR3 is 16 amino acids. Deletions cut 4 bases from V and 1 base from J, with 13 bases between. From germline, CDR1 is KGHSH and CDR2 LQKENI. The CDR3 sequence: CASSLQDNLNTGELFF. The CDR3 bases are TGTGCCAGCTCACTCCAGGACAACTTGAACACCGGGGAGCTGTTTTTT.

The gene calls are TRBV4-1 and TRBJ2-5; D is ambiguous. The germline V gene has CDR1 MGHRA and CDR2 YSYEKL. The V gene lost 0 bases and the J gene lost 4 bases, with 12 bases spanning the gap. The CDR3 has 15 amino acids. CDR3 amino acids: CASSQDGNRPETQYF. The CDR3 nucleotides are TGCGCCAGCAGCCAAGATGGTAACAGACCAGAGACCCAGTACTTC.

V is TRBV18 and J is TRBJ2-7; possible D gene TRBD2, 6 bases. The CDR3 has 14 residues. Germline-derived CDR1 and CDR2 are KGHSH and LQKENI. Deletions cut 9 bases from V and 0 bases from J, with 15 bases between. The CDR3 protein is CASRRDWSSYEQYF. The CDR3 DNA reads TGTGCCAGTAGACGGGACTGGAGCTCCTACGAGCAGTACTTC.

The rearrangement joins TRBV11-2 to TRBJ1-1; D is possibly TRBD1 (6 bases). In germline, CDR1 is SGHAT, CDR2 FQNNGV. Between the trimmed V and J ends, which lost 4 bases and 8 bases, there was a span of 8 bases. This CDR3 region has 11 residues. In DNA, the CDR3 is TGTGCCAGCAGCTCGCAGGGGGAAGCTTTCTTT. Translating gives CASSSQGEAFF.

This chain joins TRBV5-4 and TRBJ1-2; 8 bases match TRBD1. The ends lost 4 bases at V and 8 bases at J; junction bases unmatched: 4. Germline CDR1 reads SGHNT; CDR2 reads YYREEE (reference sequence). CDR3 length equals 12 residues. The CDR3 here is CASSLDRGGYTF. CDR3 bases: TGTGCCAGCAGCCTCGACAGGGGCGGCTACACCTTC.